One and the same sample provided the 2 T cell receptor beta chains below, sequenced in a study of radiotherapy plus CTLA-4 blockade in lung cancer. TCRdb's copy holds only in-frame clones and misses some; the assay was immunoSEQ multiplex PCR. This repertoire shows roughly 75,000 clones, 70% to 85% found once; its top ten account for approximately 0.79%. Sequencing used peripheral blood, obtained from a patient treated with radiotherapy plus ipilimumab. Receptors originate from a human donor with non-small cell lung cancer who had stable disease on radiotherapy plus ipilimumab.

This clone was recorded a few times. The rearrangement joins TRBV27 to TRBJ2-1; D is possibly TRBD2 (5 bases). Germline-derived CDR1 and CDR2 are MNHEY and SMNVEV (reference sequence). CDR3 size: 12 residues. Trimming cost V 0 bases and J 9 bases, with 6 bases left between them. The DNA of the CDR3 is TGTGCCAGCAGTTTATCCGGGATTGAGCAGTTCTTC. Protein product: CASSLSGIEQFF.

The V gene is TRBV28, the J gene TRBJ1-4; D unclear. Trimming took 6 bases from V and 6 from J, leaving 8 bases between them. The CDR3 is made up of 12 amino acids. Germline CDR1 is MDHEN and CDR2 is SYDVKM. CDR3 protein: CASRYRYEKLFF. CDR3 DNA: TGTGCCAGCAGATATCGTTATGAAAAACTGTTTTTT.